The clone carrying this T cell receptor beta chain was seen a handful of times. Its specificity is not known. This record comes from a study of beta chain features in type 1 diabetes. Overall study results and limits: Type 1 diabetes patients had TCRB CDR3s that were shorter (moderately but significantly so) in all four CD4+ subsets. HLA influence on TCRB rearrangement stayed unresolved here. In the patient group, naive, central memory and Treg TCRB repertoires seemed more alike than in the healthy donor group.

The CDR3 totals 14 residues. The ends were cut back, 5 bases at V and 0 bases at J, with 10 bases in the middle. Germline CDR1 MNHEY, CDR2 SVGAGI. The study reverse transcribed the entire isolated RNA, so it sequenced expressed TCRB transcripts. Assay used: immunoSEQ multiplex PCR; TCRdb lists only in-frame clones, some missing. The table includes 640,000 or so clones, roughly 12% detected once. Every donor provided one heparinised blood draw, which averaged roughly 120 mL. This chain joins TRBV6-5 and TRBJ1-2; D remains ambiguous. Sequenced material: naive CD4+ T cells from blood. This receptor was identified in a man aged 18 to 30 with type 1 diabetes. CDR3 coding DNA: TGTGCCAGCAGTAGTCCCATCGCTAACTATGGCTACACCTTC. Translated: CASSSPIANYGYTF.